These T cell receptor beta chains were read from a single sample in a study of cytomegalovirus exposure and HLA in healthy donors. Only in-frame clones appear in the TCRdb table, and some are missing; sequencing was by immunoSEQ multiplex PCR. The data hold under 200,000 clones, with 80% observed a single time. Sequencing used PBMCs. The receptors were gathered from a woman aged 45-65 years in good health and CMV-seronegative. Each CDR3 is given with its conserved first and last residue. Each record gives: J gene, D gene, clone size, V gene, CDR3 protein, CDR3 DNA. A D gene is named only where the DNA matches it firmly. The listing skips clone size in some rows; elsewhere it reads once, few, many or a size class.

>TRBJ1-4|TRBD1|NA|TRBV19
CASTPGQGNEKLFF
TGTGCCAGTACCCCGGGACAGGGAAACGAAAAACTGTTTTTT
>TRBJ1-2|TRBD1|NA|TRBV28
CASSSPSSLDRVGYTF
TGTGCCAGCAGTTCCCCCTCGAGCTTAGACAGGGTTGGCTACACCTTC
>TRBJ1-3|TRBD1|NA|TRBV19
CASSPRQGGSGNTIYF
TGTGCCAGTAGTCCACGACAGGGAGGCTCTGGAAACACCATATATTTT
>TRBJ2-5|TRBD2|NA|TRBV9
CASSPQWGRGGQETQYF
TGTGCCAGCAGCCCACAATGGGGGCGGGGGGGCCAAGAGACCCAGTACTTC
>TRBJ2-1|TRBD2|NA|TRBV5-1
CASSFRLAGENEQFF
TGCGCCAGCAGTTTTCGGCTAGCGGGAGAGAATGAGCAGTTCTTC
>TRBJ1-3|NA|NA|TRBV27
CASSEGSWGNTIYF
TGTGCCAGCAGTGAGGGCTCATGGGGAAACACCATATATTTT
>TRBJ1-2|TRBD1|NA|TRBV28
CASSLLGQGDGYTF
TGTGCCAGCAGTTTACTTGGACAGGGGGATGGCTACACCTTC
>TRBJ2-7|NA|few|TRBV5-4
CASSLGGLRSYEQYF
TGTGCCAGCAGCCTAGGAGGCCTCCGTTCCTACGAGCAGTACTTC
>TRBJ1-1|NA|NA|TRBV7-9
CASSLISYTEAFF
TGTGCCAGCAGCTTAATCTCCTACACTGAAGCTTTCTTT
>TRBJ2-5|TRBD1|NA|TRBV5-1
CASSSLTGGREETQYF
TGCGCCAGCAGCTCCTTAACAGGGGGCCGGGAAGAGACCCAGTACTTC
>TRBJ1-5|NA|NA|TRBV11-2
CASSEMSNQPQHF
TGTGCCAGCAGCGAGATGAGCAATCAGCCCCAGCATTTT
>TRBJ2-7|NA|NA|TRBV5-1
CASSPRGQGSSYEQYF
TGCGCCAGCAGCCCCCGGGGTCAGGGGAGCTCCTACGAGCAGTACTTC
>TRBJ1-5|NA|NA|TRBV4-2
CASSQVPGNSNQPQHF
TGTGCCAGCAGCCAAGTCCCAGGGAATAGCAATCAGCCCCAGCATTTT
>TRBJ1-5|NA|NA|TRBV6-1
CASTHAGGGGQPQHF
TGTGCCAGCACCCACGCGGGGGGAGGAGGTCAGCCCCAGCATTTT
>TRBJ2-7|TRBD2|NA|TRBV28
CASSLLAGDSYEQYF
TGTGCCAGCAGTCTCCTCGCGGGAGACTCCTACGAGCAGTACTTC
>TRBJ1-4|TRBD1|few|TRBV7-9
CASSSSSGTGEKLFF
TGTGCCAGCAGCTCGTCCTCCGGGACAGGTGAAAAACTGTTTTTT
>TRBJ2-2|NA|NA|TRBV7-2
CASSLRQGGLFF
TGTGCCAGCAGCTTACGACAGGGAGGGCTGTTTTTT
>TRBJ2-5|NA|NA|TRBV9
CAVLTGSGQILETQYF
TGTGCCGTATTGACTGGTAGCGGACAAATATTAGAGACCCAGTACTTC